The 31 T cell receptor beta chains in this list originate from one sample, sequenced in a study of beta chain features in type 1 diabetes. Study-wide results and limits: Among all four CD4+ subsets, Type 1 diabetes patients had TCRB CDR3s that were moderately but significantly shorter.

Every isolated RNA sample was fully reverse transcribed, so sequencing captured expressed TCRB transcripts. Some clones are missing from TCRdb's copy, which holds only in-frame ones; the method was immunoSEQ multiplex PCR. The data contain 600,000 or so clones, over 10% of them singletons. The antigens for these receptors are not known. Sequenced material: naive CD4+ T cells from blood. The receptors originated from a man aged 30 to 45 with type 1 diabetes.

The V and J genes are TRBV6-5 and TRBJ2-7; 11 nucleotides line up with TRBD1. V trimming: 6 bases; J trimming: 3 bases; junction bases outside the gene matches: 7. CDR3 size: 15 residues. CDR1 and CDR2 (germline): MNHEY, SVGAGI. The CDR3 reads CASSSDRGRFYEQYF. The DNA of the CDR3 is TGTGCCAGCAGCTCGGACAGGGGGCGCTTCTACGAGCAGTACTTC.

Only a few counts were recorded for this clone. This sequence joins TRBV19 and TRBJ2-1, with D possibly matching TRBD1 (7 bases). The V end lost 4 bases, the J end lost 4 bases, and 17 bases lay between the germline ends. The CDR3 length is 16 residues. Germline loops: CDR1 LNHDA, CDR2 SQIVND (reference sequence). CDR3 coding DNA: TGTGCCAGTAGTAGCCGGCGGGACAGACCTTACAATGAGCAGTTCTTC. Its protein is CASSSRRDRPYNEQFF.

The chain uses TRBV5-4 and TRBJ1-1, with a weak D call TRBD1 (6 bases). The CDR3 has 13 amino acids. The germline CDR1 and CDR2 sequences are SGHNT and YYREEE (reference sequence). Trimming stripped 4 bases from V and 7 bases from J, with 14 bases between. The CDR3 protein is CASSTAGTREAFF. The CDR3 bases are TGTGCCAGCAGCACCGCCGGGACACGTGAAGCTTTCTTT.

CDR3 sequence (DNA): TGTGCCAGTTCCCAATGGACTGAAGCTTTCTTT. Translation gives CASSQWTEAFF. The chain links TRBV19 to TRBJ1-1, with unresolved D. V was trimmed by 8 bases and J by 5 bases, leaving 9 bases between them. Germline V gene sequence: CDR1 LNHDA, CDR2 SQIVND (reference sequence). The CDR3 totals 11 residues.

The gene calls are TRBV4-3 and TRBJ2-2, with D perhaps matching TRBD1 (6 bases). There are 16 residues in the CDR3. V lost 2 bases and J lost 4, with 14 bases in between. CDR1 is LGHNA and CDR2 is YSLEER in the germline V gene. CDR3 sequence reads: CASSQSGTPFTGELFF. CDR3 nucleotide sequence: TGCGCCAGCAGCCAATCCGGGACACCGTTCACCGGGGAGCTGTTTTTT.

A few counts support this clone. The V and J genes are TRBV6-5 and TRBJ2-3; maybe TRBD2 (5 bases). The germline V gene has CDR1 MNHEY and CDR2 SVGAGI. This CDR3 has 14 residues. Trimming cost V 2 bases and J 5 bases, with 11 bases left between them. CDR3 amino acids: CASSYRGSLDTQYF. CDR3 sequence (DNA): TGTGCCAGCAGTTACCGAGGGTCCCTAGATACGCAGTATTTT.

This clone was recorded a few times. The sample has other DNA sequences that encode this CDR3 too. The chain couples TRBV7-2 to TRBJ2-3; D perhaps matches TRBD2 (6 bases). CDR1 is SGHTA, CDR2 FQGNSA, per germline. The CDR3 runs to 15 residues. The V and J ends lost 0 bases and 1 base respectively, with 8 bases between them. CDR3 sequence: CASSLASGGTDTQYF. For the CDR3, the DNA is TGTGCCAGCAGCTTAGCTAGCGGAGGCACAGATACGCAGTATTTT. Full variable domain (remainder filled in from reference TRBV7-2 and TRBJ2-3): GAGVSQSPSNKVTEKGKDVELRCDPISGHTALYWYRQSLGQGLEFLIYFQGNSAPDKSGLPSDRFSAERTGGSVSTLTIQRTQQEDSAVYLCASSLASGGTDTQYFGPGTRLTVL.

In its sample, this clone was seen a few times. The chain employs TRBV9 and TRBJ2-1; 10 nucleotides line up with TRBD2. CDR1 is SGDLS, CDR2 YYNGEE, per germline. The CDR3 totals 15 residues. The junction had 7 bases not matched to a gene; V was cut back by 2 bases and J by 8 bases. This CDR3 is CASSVERGGYDEQFF. The CDR3 bases are TGTGCCAGCAGCGTCGAGCGGGGGGGCTATGATGAGCAGTTCTTC. Variable domain in full (rest from reference TRBV9 and TRBJ2-1): DSGVTQTPKHLITATGQRVTLRCSPRSGDLSVYWYQQSLDQGLQFLIQYYNGEERAKGNILERFSAQQFPDLHSELNLSSLELGDSALYFCASSVERGGYDEQFFGPGTRLTVL.

The table lists this clone with a few counts. The genes are TRBV4-3 and TRBJ1-1; no clear D. The germline V gene encodes CDR1 LGHNA and CDR2 YSLEER. Deletions cut 0 bases from V and 0 bases from J, with 5 bases between. The CDR3 length is 14 residues. In DNA, the CDR3 is TGCGCCAGCAGCCAAGAAACGGTGAACACTGAAGCTTTCTTT. It is translated as CASSQETVNTEAFF.

In this sample, this clone turned up a few times. This chain links TRBV6-1 with TRBJ1-4; D is undetermined. The CDR3 length is 14 residues. V was pared by 5 bases and J by 2 bases, with 9 bases between. CDR1 is MNHNS and CDR2 is SASEGT in the germline V gene. In DNA form, the CDR3 reads TGTGCCAGCAGTCGGGAGTCCACTAATGAAAAACTGTTTTTT. This sequence encodes CASSRESTNEKLFF.

The chain couples TRBV5-1 to TRBJ2-3; D not resolved. The CDR3 covers 14 residues. The V end was cut by 2 bases, the J end by 13 bases, with 20 bases between. Germline V CDR1 and CDR2: SGHRS, YFSETQ. CDR3 coding DNA: TGCGCCAGCAGCTTTTCTATGTTGGGCCGCCTGGAGTATTTT. Translation: CASSFSMLGRLEYF. The whole variable domain, remainder taken from reference TRBV5-1 and TRBJ2-3, is KAGVTQTPRYLIKTRGQQVTLSCSPISGHRSVSWYQQTPGQGLQFLFEYFSETQRNKGNFPGRFSGRQFSNSRSEMNVSTLELGDSALYLCASSFSMLGRLEYFGPGTRLTVL.

This clone was counted a few times. The rearrangement uses TRBV21-1 and TRBJ2-5; the D call in the table, TRBD2, was not verified against the DNA. TRBV21-1 is a pseudogene segment. The CDR3 covers 15 residues. Written as DNA, the CDR3 is TGTGCCAGCACCTCGAAACCCGGGGTCCGGGAGACCCAGTACTTC. Amino acids: CASTSKPGVRETQYF.

CDR3 DNA: TGTGCCAGCAGTGACGGGACAGGGGTAGAATGGAATGAAAAACTGTTTTTT. This codes for CASSDGTGVEWNEKLFF. V usage is TRBV25-1 and J usage is TRBJ1-4; 10 bases match TRBD1. From germline, CDR1 is MGHDK and CDR2 SYGVNS. V shed 3 bases, J shed 5 bases, and the junction held 9 bases outside the gene matches. This CDR3 region has 17 residues.

The CDR3: CASRRTGDNEKLFF. The CDR3 coding sequence is TGTGCCAGCCGACGCACGGGGGATAATGAAAAACTGTTTTTT. The chain employs TRBV7-9 and TRBJ1-4; the D gene is possibly TRBD1 (5 bases). Germline assignment: CDR1 SEHNR and CDR2 FQNEAQ (reference sequence). V dropped 8 bases and J dropped 4 bases, with 14 bases sitting between them. The CDR3 contains 14 residues.

Points on this clone: The same CDR3 is also encoded by other DNA sequences in this sample. This rearrangement joins TRBV10-3 to TRBJ1-3; a possible D gene is TRBD1 (5 bases). This CDR3 has 12 amino acids. In germline, CDR1 is ENHRY, CDR2 SYGVKD. Trimming took 4 bases from V and 7 from J, leaving 8 bases between them. In nucleotides, the CDR3 is TGTGCCATCAGTGGACCAGGGAACACCATATATTTT. This codes for CAISGPGNTIYF.

V and J are TRBV9 and TRBJ1-6, with a possible D match to TRBD1 (5 bases). The CDR3 loop spans 17 amino acids. The V gene lost 0 bases and the J gene lost 7 bases, with 17 bases spanning the gap. CDR1 and CDR2 from the germline V gene are SGDLS and YYNGEE. The CDR3 DNA sequence: TGTGCCAGCAGCGTAGGACAGTTAAAACCTTCGAATTCACCCCTCCACTTT. Its protein is CASSVGQLKPSNSPLHF.

V and J are TRBV7-2 and TRBJ2-7; D is unresolved. Germline lookup yields CDR1 SGHTA and CDR2 FQGNSA. The CDR3 has 13 amino acids. The V end lost 1 base, the J end lost 2 bases, and 6 bases lay between the germline ends. CDR3 loop: CASSLEHTYEQYF. The CDR3 bases are TGTGCCAGCAGCTTAGAACATACCTACGAGCAGTACTTC.

The chain is built from TRBV9 and TRBJ1-1; TRBD1 aligns across 9 bases. V dropped 3 bases and J dropped 7; count of bases not matched to a gene: 7. Germline values: CDR1 SGDLS, CDR2 YYNGEE. The CDR3 is 14 residues long. CDR3 sequence: CASSEGQGHGEAFF. For the CDR3, the DNA is TGTGCCAGCAGCGAAGGACAGGGGCATGGTGAAGCTTTCTTT.

The chain has TRBV5-6 and TRBJ1-5, with TRBD1 matching over 8 bases. The ends lost 3 bases at V and 6 bases at J; junction bases unmatched: 8. The CDR3 is 15 residues long. The germline V gene encodes CDR1 SGHDT and CDR2 YYEEEE. CDR3 in DNA: TGTGCCAGCAGCTCCACCACAGGGGGAGGTCAGCCCCAGCATTTT. This gives the protein CASSSTTGGGQPQHF.

This clone was observed a handful of times. The rearrangement links TRBV25-1 to TRBJ1-1, with no clear D. Trimming left V 1 base short and J 1 base short, with 7 bases between. Germline CDR1 is MGHDK and CDR2 is SYGVNS. CDR3 length: 14 amino acids. In nucleotides, the CDR3 is TGTGCCAGCAGTGAATCTGGTAAGAACACTGAAGCTTTCTTT. This gives the protein CASSESGKNTEAFF.

This clone was counted a few times. The chain carries TRBV7-8 and TRBJ2-7; 9 bases match TRBD1. J gave up 4 bases and V 1 base, and 5 bases lay outside the gene matches. The CDR3 extends over 15 amino acids. Germline V lookup: CDR1 SGHVS, CDR2 FQNEAQ. CDR3 protein: CASSLVGQGLYEQYF. The CDR3 nucleotides are TGTGCCAGCAGCTTAGTGGGACAGGGATTATACGAGCAGTACTTC. Supplemented by reference TRBV7-8 and TRBJ2-7, the full variable domain reads GAGVSQSPRYKVAKRGQDVALRCDPISGHVSLFWYQQALGQGPEFLTYFQNEAQLDKSGLPSDRFFAERPEGSVSTLKIQRTQQEDSAVYLCASSLVGQGLYEQYFGPGTRLTVT.

The table lists this clone with a few counts. The rearrangement links TRBV2 to TRBJ1-1; 10 bases line up with TRBD1. Germline-derived CDR1 and CDR2 are SNHLY and FYNNEI. The length of the CDR3 is 17 residues. Losses at the gene ends were 3 bases for V and 0 bases for J; bases not matched to a gene: 7. The CDR3 reads CASSDLTGGVMNTEAFF. CDR3 nucleotides: TGTGCCAGCAGTGATTTGACAGGGGGCGTAATGAACACTGAAGCTTTCTTT.

This clone was counted a few times. This rearrangement joins TRBV25-1 to TRBJ2-3, with D perhaps matching TRBD2 (5 bases). The CDR3 sequence is 16 residues long. Trimming cost V 4 bases and J 3 bases, with 17 bases left between them. Per the germline V gene, CDR1 is MGHDK and CDR2 is SYGVNS. The CDR3 DNA is TGTGCCAGCAGTGTAACCCTGGGGAGTCCGACAGATACGCAGTATTTT. Its protein product is CASSVTLGSPTDTQYF. The variable domain in full, completed from reference TRBV25-1 and TRBJ2-3, reads EADIYQTPRYLVIGTGKKITLECSQTMGHDKMYWYQQDPGMELHLIHYSYGVNSTEKGDLSSESTVSRIRTEHFPLTLESARPSHTSQYLCASSVTLGSPTDTQYFGPGTRLTVL.

This sequence joins TRBV18 and TRBJ2-5; a weak D match, TRBD1 (6 bases). Germline V gives CDR1 KGHSH, CDR2 LQKENI. The CDR3 length is 14 residues. V lost 5 bases and J lost 2, with 12 bases in between. The CDR3 loop is CASSSTGGQETQYF. CDR3 nucleotides: TGTGCCAGCTCATCGACAGGTGGGCAAGAGACCCAGTACTTC.

In this sample, this clone turned up a few times. The chain recombines TRBV5-6 with TRBJ1-5; D call uncertain. Germline V gene lookup returns CDR1 SGHDT and CDR2 YYEEEE. Trimming stripped 0 bases from V and 7 bases from J, with 14 bases between. There are 15 residues in the CDR3. CDR3 protein: CASSLGPGGEQPQHF. CDR3 DNA: TGTGCCAGCAGCTTGGGTCCGGGAGGTGAACAGCCCCAGCATTTT.

The J gene is TRBJ2-3, the V gene TRBV5-1; unclear D gene. The germline V and J ends were trimmed by 3 bases and 4 bases, with 9 bases remaining between them. Germline V gene data show CDR1 as SGHRS and CDR2 as YFSETQ. This CDR3 has 13 residues. The CDR3 nucleotides are TGCGCCAGCAGCTCAGACAAAGCAGATACGCAGTATTTT. It specifies CASSSDKADTQYF. The full variable domain, with the rest looked up from reference TRBV5-1 and TRBJ2-3, is KAGVTQTPRYLIKTRGQQVTLSCSPISGHRSVSWYQQTPGQGLQFLFEYFSETQRNKGNFPGRFSGRQFSNSRSEMNVSTLELGDSALYLCASSSDKADTQYFGPGTRLTVL.

The chain is built from TRBV18 and TRBJ2-2; no definite D call. This CDR3 region has 16 residues. V lost 0 bases and J 3 bases, leaving 11 bases between the germline ends. In germline, CDR1 is KGHSH, CDR2 LQKENI. In DNA, the CDR3 is TGTGCCAGCTCACCACCGAACGGTCGAGACACCGGGGAGCTGTTTTTT. It is translated as CASSPPNGRDTGELFF. Full variable domain (remainder filled in from reference TRBV18 and TRBJ2-2): NAGVMQNPRHLVRRRGQEARLRCSPMKGHSHVYWYRQLPEEGLKFMVYLQKENIIDESGMPKERFSAEFPKEGPSILRIQQVVRGDSAAYFCASSPPNGRDTGELFFGEGSRLTVL.

This clone was counted only a few times. One end of the junction fails to match germline, which may point to a read error. The rearrangement links TRBV6-1 to TRBJ2-5, with 9 bases that match TRBD2. The CDR3 runs to 13 residues. Germline V gene lookup returns CDR1 MNHNS and CDR2 SASEGT. The CDR3 loop reads CATSLAGQETQYF. The DNA for the CDR3 is TGTGCCACCAGTCTAGCGGGACAAGAGACCCAGTACTTC.

This clone has only a few counts. The same CDR3 is also encoded by other DNA sequences in this sample. The chain employs TRBV5-4 and TRBJ2-3, with D uncertain. The CDR3 length is 11 residues. Trimming took 0 bases from V and 5 from J, leaving 1 base between them. Germline values: CDR1 SGHNT, CDR2 YYREEE (reference sequence). CDR3 DNA sequence: TGTGCCAGCAGCTTGGAAGATACGCAGTATTTT. Amino acid sequence: CASSLEDTQYF.

V usage is TRBV7-2 and J usage is TRBJ2-3; 8 positions match TRBD1. After removal of 5 bases from V and 0 bases from J, the junction contained 10 bases not matched to a gene. This CDR3 has 17 residues. Germline assignment: CDR1 SGHTA and CDR2 FQGNSA. The CDR3 here is CASSPRTGPTSTDTQYF. CDR3 DNA sequence: TGTGCCAGCAGCCCCAGGACAGGGCCAACTAGCACAGATACGCAGTATTTT.

The CDR3 DNA reads TGTGCCAGTAGTTTTACCAGGGGAGGGTCCTACAATGAGCAGTTCTTC. It encodes CASSFTRGGSYNEQFF. The V gene is TRBV19, the J gene TRBJ2-1; TRBD2 might be the D (7 bases). Germline CDR1 and CDR2: LNHDA and SQIVND (reference sequence). V was pared by 5 bases and J by 1 base, with 15 bases between. The CDR3 length is 16 residues.